Listed below are T cell receptor beta chains from one sample, sequenced in a study of post-analysis software for immune sequencing data. TCRdb ran MiXCR on the PCR reads and lists one entry per CDR3 protein. The table shows roughly 650,000 distinct CDR3 sequences, with more than 50% occurring only once. Sequenced sample: blood. The receptors were sampled from a girl aged 2-10 years with multiple sclerosis. CDR3s include the opening cysteine and the closing phenylalanine or tryptophan. The listing skips clone size in some rows; elsewhere it reads once, few, many or a size class.

j_gene | abundance | v_gene | CDR3aa
TRBJ2-7 | - | TRBV27 | CASSSRQGPTYEQYF
TRBJ2-7 | - | TRBV12-3/TRBV12-4 | CASSTPGLARHEQYF
TRBJ2-2 | once | TRBV5-1 | CASSLQDTGELFF
TRBJ2-3 | few | TRBV7-2 | CASSFLLVTDTQYF
TRBJ2-7 | - | TRBV13 | CASSLPQPSYEQYF
TRBJ2-1 | once | TRBV7-9 | CASSPLGAGTNEQFF
TRBJ2-1 | - | TRBV29-1 | CSVGLAGPGNEQFF
TRBJ2-1 | few | TRBV20-1 | CSARIVYEQFF
TRBJ2-7 | - | TRBV10-3 | CAVGGDPYEQYF
TRBJ2-1 | - | TRBV7-9 | CASSLALAGDYEQFF
TRBJ2-1 | - | TRBV27 | CASSLTQTAAGPADRFF
TRBJ2-1 | - | TRBV2 | CASSEATRGLAGDSSYNEQFF
TRBJ2-7 | few | TRBV5-6 | CASSTRQGHYEQYF
TRBJ2-1 | - | TRBV6-6 | CASTPRDLGNEQFF
TRBJ2-7 | few | TRBV6-6 | CASRRDGSYEQYF
TRBJ1-5 | - | TRBV12-3/TRBV12-4 | CASSLHTGVNNQPQHF